The 18 T cell receptor beta chains given below trace back to one sample, sequenced in a study of blood T cell repertoires in COVID-19 (dated by TCRdb to 2020 to 2022). To prepare the library, the immunoSEQ multiplex PCR assay was applied. TCRdb mirrors the immuneACCESS table, restricted to in-frame sequences. Some clones are absent from its copies; in checked studies, under half trace to an unresolved V gene, and the reason for the others is unknown. The sample table records around 30,000 clones; approximately 91% of these occur just once. In total, the top ten clones hold approximately 4% of the sample. The source material was peripheral blood. Receptors were obtained from a man aged 55 to 70 with acute or convalescent COVID-19.

The chain employs TRBV7-2 and TRBJ1-2, with D perhaps matching TRBD1 (6 bases). CDR1 is SGHTA, CDR2 FQGNSA, per germline. V gave up 7 bases and J gave up 0 bases, with 18 bases separating them. The CDR3 loop spans 16 amino acids. The CDR3 DNA follows: TGTGCCAGCAACCCTTATACAGGGAAAACTAACTATGGCTACACCTTC. Translated: CASNPYTGKTNYGYTF.

CDR3 DNA: TGTGCCAGCAGTTGGAGACAGGGAGAAGCTTTCTTT. It translates to CASSWRQGEAFF. V usage is TRBV6-2 or TRBV6-3 and J usage is TRBJ1-1, with 7 bases lining up with TRBD1. CDR3 length: 12 residues. Germline-derived CDR1 and CDR2 are MNHEY and SVGEGT. Trimming removed 4 bases from V and 8 bases from J; junction bases left unmatched: 4.

The CDR3 nucleotides read TGTGCCAGCAGTTACTCTTTTGGGACAGGGGACTACACTGAAGCTTTCTTT. It specifies CASSYSFGTGDYTEAFF. This chain uses TRBV6-2 or TRBV6-3 with TRBJ1-1; 10 nucleotides line up with TRBD1. In germline, CDR1 is MNHEY, CDR2 SVGEGT. The CDR3 runs to 17 residues. V lost 0 bases, J lost 3 bases, and 7 bases stayed unmatched.

The V gene is TRBV23-1, the J gene TRBJ1-2, with a possible D match to TRBD1 (5 bases). TRBV23-1 belongs to the ORF category, with a function that is uncertain. Trimming removed 1 base at V and 8 bases at J, with 8 bases between. This CDR3 is 12 amino acids long. The CDR3: CASSQWGSGYTF. CDR3 bases: TGCGCCAGCAGTCAATGGGGCTCCGGCTACACCTTC.

V and J are TRBV5-1 and TRBJ1-1; D is perhaps TRBD1 (5 bases). The germline CDR1 and CDR2 sequences are SGHRS and YFSETQ. V shed 7 bases and J shed 1 base, with 17 bases lying between them. CDR3 length: 15 amino acids. The CDR3 DNA follows: TGCGCCAGCGCGAGCCGGAGGGACGCGAACACTGAAGCTTTCTTT. Amino acid sequence: CASASRRDANTEAFF. The full variable domain, its missing parts supplied by reference TRBV5-1 and TRBJ1-1, is KAGVTQTPRYLIKTRGQQVTLSCSPISGHRSVSWYQQTPGQGLQFLFEYFSETQRNKGNFPGRFSGRQFSNSRSEMNVSTLELGDSALYLCASASRRDANTEAFFGQGTRLTVV.

This chain connects TRBV5-1 to TRBJ1-1, with TRBD1 matching 7 bases. J was trimmed by 3 bases and V by 4 bases; bases with no gene match: 9. CDR1 and CDR2 from the germline V gene are SGHRS and YFSETQ. The CDR3 has 15 residues. CDR3 loop: CASSLRDREDTEAFF. The CDR3 DNA reads as TGCGCCAGCAGCCTGAGAGACAGGGAGGACACTGAAGCTTTCTTT.

The chain carries TRBV25-1 and TRBJ1-2, with 7 bases aligning to TRBD1. The germline V gene has CDR1 MGHDK and CDR2 SYGVNS. Germline trimming cut 6 bases from V and 0 bases from J; bases unmatched to any gene: 7. This CDR3 has 15 amino acids. The CDR3 is CASSQGQVPNYGYTF. DNA of the CDR3: TGTGCCAGCAGCCAAGGACAGGTACCTAACTATGGCTACACCTTC.

The chain joins TRBV5-1 to TRBJ2-3; 15 positions match TRBD2. Per germline, CDR1 SGHRS and CDR2 YFSETQ. Trimming at V came to 4 bases and at J to 4 bases, leaving 7 bases not matched to a gene. The CDR3 runs 17 residues. Written as DNA, the CDR3 is TGCGCCAGCAGCAAGGGACTAGCGGGAGGTCGCGCAGATACGCAGTATTTT. Translation: CASSKGLAGGRADTQYF.

The CDR3 bases are TGTGCCACCAGCAGAGACCTGGGACAGGTCGAAAAACTGTTTTTT. The encoded protein is CATSRDLGQVEKLFF. The V gene is TRBV15, the J gene TRBJ1-4; 8 bases line up with TRBD1. CDR1 is LNHNV, CDR2 YYDKDF, per germline (reference sequence). CDR3 length equals 15 residues. Trimming took 0 bases from V and 8 from J; bases not matched to a gene: 5.

The chain uses TRBV5-1 and TRBJ1-6, with D possibly matching TRBD1 (6 bases). The CDR3 is 14 amino acids. Per germline, CDR1 SGHRS and CDR2 YFSETQ. Trimming pared 4 bases from V and 7 bases from J, leaving 12 bases between. In nucleotides, the CDR3 is TGCGCCAGCAGCCAGGGACAAAACAATTCACCCCTCCACTTT. This sequence encodes CASSQGQNNSPLHF.

V usage is TRBV30 and J usage is TRBJ1-1; D is unresolved. The V and J ends lost 1 base and 4 bases respectively, with 7 bases between them. This CDR3 has 12 amino acids. Germline CDR1 and CDR2: GTSNPN and SVGIG (reference sequence). The CDR3: CAWSGTGTEAFF. DNA for the CDR3: TGTGCCTGGAGTGGTACGGGCACTGAAGCTTTCTTT. The complete variable domain, with remaining parts taken from reference TRBV30 and TRBJ1-1, reads SQTIHQWPATLVQPVGSPLSLECTVEGTSNPNLYWYRQAAGRGLQLLFYSVGIGQISSEVPQNLSASRPQDRQFILSSKKLLLSDSGFYLCAWSGTGTEAFFGQGTRLTVV.

This clone occurred a few times. The rearrangement links TRBV3-1 (or the pseudogene TRBV3-2) to TRBJ1-1, with D unresolved. V lost 4 bases and J lost 2, with 11 bases in between. CDR3 length equals 14 residues. Germline CDR1 LGHDT, CDR2 YNNKEL (reference sequence). DNA for the CDR3: TGTGCCAGCAGCCCGCAGGTGGAAAACACTGAAGCTTTCTTT. Its protein is CASSPQVENTEAFF.

V and J are TRBV13 and TRBJ2-7; D gene ambiguous. The CDR3 totals 16 residues. V was trimmed by 5 bases and J by 1 base, leaving 18 bases between them. Germline V lookup: CDR1 PRHDT, CDR2 FYEKMQ (reference sequence). The CDR3 bases are TGTGCCAGCAGCCTCCTCTCAGACTCCGTTTCCTACGAGCAGTACTTC. It translates to CASSLLSDSVSYEQYF.

This sequence joins TRBV27 and TRBJ2-3; D is undetermined. Trimming cost V 3 bases and J 3 bases, with 4 bases left between them. The CDR3 totals 12 residues. The germline gives CDR1 MNHEY, CDR2 SMNVEV (reference sequence). The CDR3 bases are TGTGCCAGCAGTTTTAGAACAGATACGCAGTATTTT. Translation: CASSFRTDTQYF.

The chain carries TRBV27 and TRBJ2-3; TRBD2 might be the D (5 bases). This CDR3 is built from 13 residues. From germline, CDR1 is MNHEY and CDR2 SMNVEV (reference sequence). Trimming stripped 8 bases from V and 4 bases from J, with 13 bases between. The CDR3 sequence is CASSRGTADTQYF. Here the CDR3 DNA reads TGTGCCAGCTCCCGGGGTACGGCAGATACGCAGTATTTT.

This chain joins TRBV15 and TRBJ2-1; 7 positions agree with TRBD1. This CDR3 contains 15 residues. Germline V gene lookup returns CDR1 LNHNV and CDR2 YYDKDF (reference sequence). The J segment lost 3 bases and the V segment lost 5 bases, leaving 7 bases of the junction unmatched. CDR3 protein: CATSREQGSYNEQFF. In nucleotides, the CDR3 is TGTGCCACCAGCCGGGAACAGGGGAGCTACAATGAGCAGTTCTTC.

The J gene is TRBJ2-2, the V gene TRBV11-2, with D unclear. Germline V gene data show CDR1 as SGHAT and CDR2 as FQNNGV. The V and J ends lost 4 bases and 3 bases respectively, with 12 bases between them. The CDR3 extends over 15 amino acids. The CDR3 reads CASSSQYKYTGELFF. The CDR3 region has the DNA TGTGCCAGCAGCTCTCAATACAAGTACACCGGGGAGCTGTTTTTT.

This chain's CDR3 is CASSQDRLNLGGRGGELFF. The CDR3 coding sequence is TGTGCCAGCAGCCAAGACAGGCTTAATTTAGGCGGGAGAGGCGGGGAGCTGTTTTTT. This chain joins TRBV4-2 and TRBJ2-2; 7 bases are a match to TRBD2. The CDR3 has 19 amino acids. J was trimmed by 7 bases and V by 0 bases; bases with no gene match: 17. CDR1 is LGHNA and CDR2 is YNFKEQ in the germline V gene.